The clone carrying this TCR beta chain was recorded a few times. The target antigen is unknown. The study profiled TCR beta VDJ and CDR3 using genomic DNA as template. TCRdb re-called the reads through MiXCR, storing one row per CDR3 protein. Among over 35,000 distinct CDR3 sequences, 65% to 70% were seen once, and the ten largest hold 23%. This specimen comes from a study of CD8+CD57+ T cells in acquired aplastic anemia. Study observations and caveats: Overlapping CD8+ CDR3 repertoires of patients and controls contained nearly 30 shared sequences.

The sequence derives from a human donor in good health, serving as a control. Material: sorted CD4+, CD8+, or CD8+CD57+ T cells (not recorded which) from PBMCs.

CDR3 sequence reads: CSVCGQGRTDTQYF. CDR3 DNA: TGCAGCGTATGCGGACAGGGCCGGACAGATACGCAGTATTTT. The chain has TRBV29-1 and TRBJ2-3; 8 nucleotides align to TRBD1. Germline values: CDR1 SQVTM, CDR2 ANQGSEA. This CDR3 comprises 14 residues. V shed 6 bases and J 3 bases; nucleotides not matched to a gene: 8.